This T cell receptor (beta chain) is drawn from a study of T cells in Graves' hyperthyroidism and ophthalmopathy. Reasons for excluding patients were uncontrolled infection, other autoimmune disease, pregnancy or lactation. This CDR3 spans 15 amino acids. CDR1 and CDR2 (germline): DFQATT, SNEGSKA (reference sequence). V trimming: 7 bases; J trimming: 2 bases; junction bases outside the gene matches: 11. Overall study results and limits: Blood also carried most thyroid clonotypes expanded above 0.001.

Details on this clonotype: What it binds is not known.

Using RNA transcripts as the source, TCR beta CDR3 regions were amplified. The TCR CDR3 first-round RT-PCR relied on the HTBI primer set. One entry per CDR3 protein results from TCRdb running MiXCR on the multiplex PCR reads. The sample records some 490,000 distinct CDR3 sequences, about 20% being singletons. Sequencing used blood. The chain couples TRBV20-1 to TRBJ2-3; the match to TRBD1 covers 8 bases. The source is a woman aged 65 to 85 with Graves' ophthalmopathy. DNA for the CDR3: TGCAGTGGCTCGCTGGGACAGGCTAACACAGATACGCAGTATTTT. Its protein product is CSGSLGQANTDTQYF.